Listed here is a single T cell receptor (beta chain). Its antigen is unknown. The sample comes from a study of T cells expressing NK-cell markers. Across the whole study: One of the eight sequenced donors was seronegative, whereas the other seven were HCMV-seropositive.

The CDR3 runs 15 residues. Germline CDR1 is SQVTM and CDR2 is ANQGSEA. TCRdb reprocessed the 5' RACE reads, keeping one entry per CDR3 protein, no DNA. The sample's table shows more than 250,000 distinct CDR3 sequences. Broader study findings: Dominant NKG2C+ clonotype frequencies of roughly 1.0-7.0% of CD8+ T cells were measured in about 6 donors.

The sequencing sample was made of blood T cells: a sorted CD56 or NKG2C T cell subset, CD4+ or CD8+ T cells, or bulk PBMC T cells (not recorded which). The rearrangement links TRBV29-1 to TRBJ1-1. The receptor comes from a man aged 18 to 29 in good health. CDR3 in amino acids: CSVGARMTMNTEAFF.